Listed here are 22 T cell receptor beta chains from one sample, sequenced in a study of T cells in Graves' hyperthyroidism and ophthalmopathy. RNA transcripts yielded amplified TCR beta CDR3 regions. The study used the HTBI primer set for a first-round RT-PCR of the TCR CDR3. From the multiplex PCR reads, TCRdb called clonotypes with MiXCR, one entry per CDR3 protein. The data contain roughly 570,000 distinct CDR3 sequences, more than 15% of them singletons. The sequencing sample was made of blood. These receptors were taken from a woman aged 25 to 39 with Graves' hyperthyroidism.

This clonotype was counted at least ten times. This sequence joins TRBV7-9 and TRBJ2-7; possibly TRBD2 for D (6 bases). Trimming took 0 bases from V and 9 from J, leaving 6 bases between them. The CDR3 extends over 11 amino acids. The germline gives CDR1 SEHNR, CDR2 FQNEAQ (reference sequence). The CDR3 is CASSLAGGQYF. In nucleotides, the CDR3 is TGTGCCAGCAGCTTAGCGGGGGGGCAGTACTTC.

This clonotype has at least ten counts. J is TRBJ2-1 and V is TRBV5-5; 8 bases map to TRBD1. Germline V gene sequence: CDR1 SGHKS, CDR2 YYEKEE (reference sequence). Trimming removed 4 bases from V and 2 bases from J; junction bases left unmatched: 5. The CDR3 has 15 residues. CDR3 bases: TGTGCCAGCAGCCTCGCGGGACAGGCCTACAATGAGCAGTTCTTC. Translation gives CASSLAGQAYNEQFF.

As for this clonotype: Its ends do not fully match the called genes, so a read error is possible. The V and J genes are TRBV5-6 and TRBJ2-1; no definite D call. Germline V gene lookup returns CDR1 SGHDT and CDR2 YYEEEE. There are 13 residues in the CDR3. The DNA of the CDR3 is TGTGCCAGCAGCTTTGACATGAACAATGAGCAGCTCTTC. Its translation is CASSFDMNNEQLF.

The CDR3 reads CASSPVQGGITNEKLFF. CDR3 bases: TGTGCCAGCTCACCGGTCCAAGGCGGAATAACTAATGAAAAACTGTTTTTT. This rearrangement joins TRBV18 to TRBJ1-4; unclear D gene. The V gene's germline CDR1 is KGHSH and CDR2 LQKENI. This CDR3 has 17 amino acids. The ends were cut back, 3 bases at V and 1 base at J, with 15 bases in the middle.

This clonotype was seen at least ten times. The genes are TRBV18 and TRBJ1-1, with D uncertain. V gave up 3 bases and J gave up 1 base, with 12 bases separating them. Germline CDR1 is KGHSH and CDR2 is LQKENI. CDR3 length equals 15 residues. The DNA of the CDR3 is TGTGCCAGCTCACCGATGACCGCAGAGAACACTGAAGCTTTCTTT. Translated: CASSPMTAENTEAFF. The whole variable domain, remainder taken from reference TRBV18 and TRBJ1-1, is NAGVMQNPRHLVRRRGQEARLRCSPMKGHSHVYWYRQLPEEGLKFMVYLQKENIIDESGMPKERFSAEFPKEGPSILRIQQVVRGDSAAYFCASSPMTAENTEAFFGQGTRLTVV.

Remarks on this clonotype: A much larger clone sits a single nucleotide away, making a read error possible. J is TRBJ2-7 and V is TRBV5-1; no reliable D call. Looked up from germline, CDR1 is SGHRS and CDR2 is YFSETQ. The ends were cut back, 0 bases at V and 3 bases at J, with 10 bases in the middle. This CDR3 is 14 amino acids long. Here the CDR3 DNA reads TGCGCCAGCAGCTTGGGGCCTAGGTACTACGAGCAGTACTTC. It is translated as CASSLGPRYYEQYF.

This clonotype was detected many times. The CDR3 DNA is TGTGCCAGCGGGCGTATGGTCCCGGAAAAACTGTTTTTT. As protein: CASGRMVPEKLFF. The V and J genes are TRBV28 and TRBJ1-4; D unclear. CDR1 and CDR2 from the germline V gene are MDHEN and SYDVKM. Trimming shortened V by 8 bases and J by 8 bases, and 15 bases separated the two germline ends. This CDR3 has 13 residues.

This clonotype showed up many times. This chain joins TRBV30 and TRBJ1-6; D is undetermined. V was pared by 2 bases and J by 8 bases, with 13 bases between. Germline V gene sequence: CDR1 GTSNPN, CDR2 SVGIG (reference sequence). The CDR3 loop spans 14 amino acids. CDR3 in DNA: TGTGCCTGGAGTCGACTACAGCTCCATTCACCCCTCCACTTT. The encoded protein is CAWSRLQLHSPLHF.

Of note for this clonotype: One end of the junction does not line up with germline, which may come from a read error. The genes are TRBV7-9 and TRBJ1-6, with D maybe TRBD1 (6 bases). Germline CDR1 reads SEHNR; CDR2 reads FQNEAQ (reference sequence). The CDR3 consists of 14 residues. The CDR3 DNA reads as TGTGCCAGCGGCTTTGGGGGGCAGGGGTCACCCCTCCACTTT. Amino acid sequence: CASGFGGQGSPLHF.

This clonotype appeared many times. The chain couples TRBV27 to TRBJ2-3; D may be TRBD1 (6 bases). The CDR3 extends over 15 amino acids. CDR1 and CDR2 (germline): MNHEY, SMNVEV (reference sequence). Trimming shortened V by 3 bases and J by 2 bases, and 12 bases separated the two germline ends. The CDR3 is CASSFLDSSTDTQYF. The CDR3 DNA follows: TGTGCCAGCAGTTTTTTGGACAGCTCCACAGATACGCAGTATTTT.

This clonotype was observed a few times. The V call is TRBV15, the J call TRBJ2-2; D is uncertain. The CDR3 has 16 amino acids. V was clipped by 0 bases and J by 1 base, with 9 bases between them. Germline lookup yields CDR1 LNHNV and CDR2 YYDKDF (reference sequence). The CDR3: CATSRDRAGNTGELFF. CDR3 nucleotides: TGTGCCACCAGCAGAGATCGGGCAGGGAACACCGGGGAGCTGTTTTTT.

Points on this clonotype: This sequence may be a read error, since a much larger clone differs from it by one base. The chain links TRBV12-3 or TRBV12-4 to TRBJ2-2; D remains unclear. Trimming removed 5 bases at V and 9 bases at J, with 10 bases between. The CDR3 consists of 12 residues. The CDR3 DNA sequence: TGTGCCAGCAGTCCCACCGGAAGGGAGCTGTTTTTT. Translation gives CASSPTGRELFF.

This clonotype turned up a few times. Because it lacks the conserved phenylalanine or tryptophan at the end, this CDR3 is likely a read error. V gene TRBV12-3 or TRBV12-4 combines with J gene TRBJ1-1, with no clear D. V lost 2 bases, J lost 2 bases, and 6 bases lay in between. The CDR3 has 13 amino acids. This chain's CDR3 is CASSLPVNTEAFL. CDR3 bases: TGTGCCAGCAGTTTACCAGTTAACACTGAAGCTTTCCTT.

This clonotype was recorded many times. The V gene is TRBV7-3, the J gene TRBJ2-7; D is ambiguous. V lost 2 bases, J lost 6 bases, and 14 bases lay in between. The CDR3 is 14 amino acids. Germline CDR1 SGHTA, CDR2 FQGTGA. CDR3 loop: CASSLLGSASEQYF. The CDR3 bases are TGTGCCAGCAGCTTATTAGGGTCGGCGAGCGAGCAGTACTTC.

The chain employs TRBV28 and TRBJ2-2; D assignment may be TRBD1 or TRBD2 (5 bases each). Germline V gene sequence: CDR1 MDHEN, CDR2 SYDVKM. The CDR3 has 16 residues. V lost 7 bases to trimming and J lost 5 bases, with 20 bases between them. The DNA for the CDR3 is TGTGCCAGCACCTCTATGGGGACGGGGCTTACCGGGGAGCTGTTTTTT. Translated: CASTSMGTGLTGELFF. Variable domain in full (rest from reference TRBV28 and TRBJ2-2): DVKVTQSSRYLVKRTGEKVFLECVQDMDHENMFWYRQDPGLGLRLIYFSYDVKMKEKGDIPEGYSVSREKKERFSLILESASTNQTSMYLCASTSMGTGLTGELFFGEGSRLTVL.

Many counts were recorded for this clonotype. The genes are TRBV7-2 and TRBJ1-2; D is possibly TRBD1 (6 bases). The CDR3 loop spans 13 amino acids. The V gene lost 4 bases and the J gene lost 7 bases, with 13 bases spanning the gap. CDR1 and CDR2 from the germline V gene are SGHTA and FQGNSA. Here the CDR3 DNA reads TGTGCCAGCAGCTCCCTTACAGGGCTTGGCTACACCTTC. Amino acid sequence: CASSSLTGLGYTF.

The table lists this clonotype with a count of one. CDR3 sequence: CASSLDPTGEAQYF. The CDR3 coding sequence is TGTGCCAGCAGCTTAGATCCCACCGGGGAGGCCCAGTACTTC. The rearrangement uses TRBV7-9 and TRBJ2-5, with a tentative D call TRBD2 (6 bases). This CDR3 has 14 residues. The germline V gene encodes CDR1 SEHNR and CDR2 FQNEAQ (reference sequence). Trimming took 1 base from V and 9 from J, leaving 15 bases between them.

This clonotype has ten or more counts. V and J are TRBV28 and TRBJ2-5, with 14 bases fitting TRBD2. V lost 3 bases and J lost 4; bases outside the gene matches: 4. The CDR3 has 16 residues. Germline CDR1 and CDR2: MDHEN and SYDVKM. CDR3 nucleotide sequence: TGTGCCAGCAGTTTCCGACTAGCGGGAGGGCGAGAGACCCAGTACTTC. Its protein is CASSFRLAGGRETQYF.

This clonotype was seen at least ten times. The V call is TRBV6-1, the J call TRBJ1-6; 7 positions match TRBD1. After removal of 5 bases from V and 11 bases from J, the junction contained 9 bases not matched to a gene. CDR1 is MNHNS and CDR2 is SASEGT in the germline V gene. This CDR3 has 14 amino acids. The CDR3 sequence: CASSSRQGRAPLHF. CDR3 sequence (DNA): TGTGCCAGCAGTTCAAGACAGGGAAGGGCACCCCTCCACTTT.

The chain employs TRBV30 and TRBJ2-1, with 15 bases aligning to TRBD2. Per germline, CDR1 GTSNPN and CDR2 SVGIG (reference sequence). The CDR3 is 18 residues long. Trimming removed 5 bases from V and 0 bases from J; junction bases left unmatched: 8. The CDR3 is CAWVPGLAGGSSYNEQFF. CDR3 in DNA: TGTGCCTGGGTCCCGGGACTAGCGGGAGGCAGCTCCTACAATGAGCAGTTCTTC.

This clonotype turned up a few times. The chain carries TRBV4-1 and TRBJ2-1; TRBD2 aligns across 14 bases. CDR3 length: 16 residues. The trim removed 2 bases at V and 9 bases at J, leaving 6 bases unmatched. Germline loops: CDR1 MGHRA, CDR2 YSYEKL. CDR3 DNA sequence: TGCGCCAGCAGCCAACCCGGGACTAGCGGGAGAGGTGAGCAGTTCTTC. This encodes CASSQPGTSGRGEQFF.

At least ten counts were recorded for this clonotype. The DNA for the CDR3 is TGTGCCAGCTCACCGGTCGCCGCGAACACCGGGGAGCTGTTTTTT. This codes for CASSPVAANTGELFF. The chain carries TRBV18 and TRBJ2-2, with D unresolved. This CDR3 is 15 amino acids long. Deletions cut 3 bases from V and 0 bases from J, with 8 bases between. Germline CDR1 reads KGHSH; CDR2 reads LQKENI.